The 19 T cell receptor beta chains listed next were all sequenced from one sample in a study of Ad26.COV2.S vaccination and SARS-CoV-2 variants. The method was immunoSEQ multiplex PCR; TCRdb's version includes in-frame clones alone and lacks a portion of them. Of roughly 460,000 clones listed, around 89% are singletons. Described treatment: some 20 received Ad26.COV2.S at low or high dose, single or two shots; about 5 received placebo; per-sample allocation not given. Day 63 after the first vaccine or placebo injection was the time point for sampling. The source material was peripheral blood, sampled in a trial of Ad26.COV2.S vaccine versus placebo. These receptors all stem from a person between 18 and 59 years old who received the Ad26.COV2.S COVID-19 vaccine or a placebo.

This chain links TRBV6-5 with TRBJ2-2, with no clear D. The CDR3 has 14 residues. V lost 7 bases to trimming and J lost 1 base, with 10 bases between them. Germline CDR1 and CDR2: MNHEY and SVGAGI. The DNA for the CDR3 is TGTGCCAGCAAAGGGATGTGGAACACCGGGGAGCTGTTTTTT. It codes for CASKGMWNTGELFF.

The chain combines TRBV27 with TRBJ1-2; D gene uncertain. CDR1 and CDR2 from the germline V gene are MNHEY and SMNVEV (reference sequence). Trimming removed 3 bases at V and 8 bases at J, with 13 bases between. The CDR3 sequence is 13 residues long. CDR3: CASSFNSGGGYTF. CDR3 DNA: TGTGCCAGCAGTTTCAACAGTGGAGGAGGCTACACCTTC.

The CDR3, as DNA: TGTGCCAGCAGCTTACACGTCGACGGGAACACTGAAGCTTTCTTT. Translated, it gives CASSLHVDGNTEAFF. The chain couples TRBV7-9 to TRBJ1-1, with D uncertain. From germline, CDR1 is SEHNR and CDR2 FQNEAQ (reference sequence). The V and J ends lost 2 bases and 1 base respectively, with 11 bases between them. The CDR3 consists of 15 residues.

This clone appeared a few times. V and J are TRBV29-1 and TRBJ2-7; 8 nucleotides match TRBD1. The V and J ends lost 2 bases and 7 bases, in that order; junction bases with no gene match: 4. This CDR3 spans 12 amino acids. Germline lookup yields CDR1 SQVTM and CDR2 ANQGSEA. For the CDR3, the DNA is TGCAGCGTTGAACAGGGGGCGCGAGAGCAGTACTTC. Translation: CSVEQGAREQYF.

V is TRBV4-1 and J is TRBJ2-7; the match to TRBD1 covers 9 bases. This CDR3 is 15 amino acids long. J lost 6 bases, V lost 3 bases, and 9 bases had no gene match. Per germline, CDR1 MGHRA and CDR2 YSYEKL. The CDR3 sequence: CASSQGQGGAREQYF. The CDR3 coding sequence is TGCGCCAGCAGCCAGGGACAGGGAGGGGCCCGCGAGCAGTACTTC.

The chain has TRBV7-8 and TRBJ1-5; D unclear. The V end was cut by 0 bases, the J end by 0 bases, with 12 bases between. The V gene's germline CDR1 is SGHVS and CDR2 FQNEAQ. This CDR3 is 17 amino acids long. DNA for the CDR3: TGTGCCAGCAGCTTAGCGCTAAGGACGGATAGCAATCAGCCCCAGCATTTT. Amino acid sequence: CASSLALRTDSNQPQHF.

The rearrangement joins TRBV24-1 to TRBJ2-1, with D possibly called TRBD1 or TRBD2 (5 bases each). With 0 bases removed from V and 0 bases from J, the gap between germline ends came to 11 bases. This CDR3 is 17 amino acids long. From germline, CDR1 is KGHDR and CDR2 SFDVKD. This CDR3 is CATSDLGGFSSYNEQFF. The CDR3 nucleotides read TGTGCCACCAGTGATTTGGGGGGTTTCAGCTCCTACAATGAGCAGTTCTTC.

V usage is TRBV12-3 or TRBV12-4 and J usage is TRBJ2-5; the D gene could be TRBD1 or TRBD2 (5 bases each). The CDR3 runs 11 residues. V gave up 7 bases and J gave up 7 bases, with 10 bases separating them. CDR3 in DNA: TGTGCCAGCATATCGAGGGGGACCCAGTACTTC. It codes for CASISRGTQYF.

The count of this clone is one. The genes are TRBV14 and TRBJ1-3; 8 bases match TRBD1. Germline assignment: CDR1 SGHDN and CDR2 FVKESK. V was clipped by 4 bases and J by 5 bases; unmatched bases: 1. The CDR3 has 13 residues. CDR3 residues: CASSRTGRNTIYF. The CDR3 nucleotides read TGTGCCAGCAGCCGGACAGGGAGAAACACCATATATTTT.

This chain uses TRBV27 with TRBJ2-2, with a weak D call TRBD2 (5 bases). The germline gives CDR1 MNHEY, CDR2 SMNVEV (reference sequence). The CDR3 contains 16 residues. V shed 5 bases and J shed 6 bases, with 19 bases lying between them. In nucleotides, the CDR3 is TGTGCCAGCAGTCGGTGGCGGACTGAAGGACCCGGGGAGCTGTTTTTT. Translating gives CASSRWRTEGPGELFF.

This clone was counted only a few times. The CDR3 spells CASSFGVSTEAFF. CDR3 nucleotides: TGTGCCAGCAGCTTTGGGGTTAGTACTGAAGCTTTCTTT. The J gene is TRBJ1-1, the V gene TRBV7-2; no firm D call. V was clipped by 3 bases and J by 5 bases, with 10 bases between them. The germline V gene encodes CDR1 SGHTA and CDR2 FQGNSA. The CDR3 consists of 13 residues.

This clone was seen just once. Mismatch with germline at one junction end may stem from a read error. V gene TRBV7-7 combines with J gene TRBJ2-3; 8 bases align to TRBD2. The CDR3 spans 16 residues. Germline V gene lookup returns CDR1 SSHAT and CDR2 FNYEAQ (reference sequence). In DNA form, the CDR3 reads TGTGCTAGCAGCTCATCCAGCGGGAGTGGCACAGATACGCAGTATTTT. Translation: CASSSSSGSGTDTQYF. The full variable domain, with the rest looked up from reference TRBV7-7 and TRBJ2-3, is GAGVSQSPRYKVTKRGQDVTLRCDPISSHATLYWYQQALGQGPEFLTYFNYEAQPDKSGLPSDRFSAERPEGSISTLTIQRTEQRDSAMYRCASSSSSGSGTDTQYFGPGTRLTVL.

This clone was recorded once. The rearrangement joins TRBV30 to TRBJ2-2; maybe TRBD2 (5 bases). CDR1 is GTSNPN, CDR2 SVGIG, per germline (reference sequence). The length of the CDR3 is 13 residues. The V end was cut by 2 bases, the J end by 5 bases, with 9 bases between. The CDR3 DNA sequence: TGTGCCTGGAGTCCCGGGGTAACCGGGGAGCTGTTTTTT. Translated, it gives CAWSPGVTGELFF.

The chain combines TRBV7-6 with TRBJ2-1; D uncertain. This CDR3 has 18 residues. Germline-derived CDR1 and CDR2 are SGHVS and FNYEAQ. V was pared by 5 bases and J by 0 bases, with 20 bases between. This CDR3 is CASSLPVGWPSSYNEQFF. The CDR3 DNA reads TGTGCCAGCAGCCTCCCGGTGGGTTGGCCAAGCTCCTACAATGAGCAGTTCTTC.

For the CDR3, the DNA is TGTGCCACCAGCACAGCCGTCGGGACTATGGGAGATACGCAGTATTTT. This gives the protein CATSTAVGTMGDTQYF. The chain has TRBV15 and TRBJ2-3; 7 bases match TRBD2. CDR3 size: 16 residues. The ends lost 4 bases at V and 5 bases at J; junction bases unmatched: 12. Germline loops: CDR1 LNHNV, CDR2 YYDKDF (reference sequence).

This chain joins TRBV30 and TRBJ2-7; 8 bases line up with TRBD1. The CDR3 spans 13 residues. With V trimmed by 3 bases and J by 5 bases, 6 bases remained unmatched. Germline CDR1 is GTSNPN and CDR2 is SVGIG (reference sequence). Here the CDR3 DNA reads TGTGCCTGGAGGCCGGGACAGGTAAACGAGCAGTACTTC. This sequence encodes CAWRPGQVNEQYF. Using reference TRBV30 and TRBJ2-7 for the parts outside the CDR3, the full variable domain is SQTIHQWPATLVQPVGSPLSLECTVEGTSNPNLYWYRQAAGRGLQLLFYSVGIGQISSEVPQNLSASRPQDRQFILSSKKLLLSDSGFYLCAWRPGQVNEQYFGPGTRLTVT.

The chain recombines TRBV27 with TRBJ2-7; D remains ambiguous. Germline CDR1 and CDR2: MNHEY and SMNVEV (reference sequence). This CDR3 is built from 15 residues. V was shortened by 4 bases and J by 6 bases, with 19 bases between the two germline ends. CDR3 nucleotide sequence: TGTGCCAGCAGTTCATGGACGGTGGCGGTCTCCGAGCAGTACTTC. Amino acid sequence: CASSSWTVAVSEQYF.

This chain joins TRBV27 and TRBJ2-1, with 8 positions matching TRBD2. CDR3 length: 17 amino acids. With 3 bases clipped from V and 4 bases from J, the junction kept 11 bases outside the gene matches. Germline CDR1 and CDR2: MNHEY and SMNVEV (reference sequence). The CDR3 spells CASSFSSASGQYNEQFF. CDR3 in DNA: TGTGCCAGCAGTTTTTCTTCTGCTAGCGGGCAGTACAATGAGCAGTTCTTC.

The chain is built from TRBV9 and TRBJ2-1; D is possibly TRBD2 (6 bases). In germline, CDR1 is SGDLS, CDR2 YYNGEE. Trimming left V 3 bases short and J 0 bases short, with 22 bases between. There are 19 residues in the CDR3. The CDR3 loop reads CASSGGRDSPSGSYNEQFF. The DNA for the CDR3 is TGTGCCAGCAGCGGAGGACGGGACTCCCCGTCGGGCTCCTACAATGAGCAGTTCTTC.